The 30 T cell receptor beta chains listed next were all sequenced from one sample in a study of cytomegalovirus exposure and HLA in healthy donors. The PCR had 60 Vbeta and 13 Jbeta primers. Clones were read by immunoSEQ multiplex PCR, and TCRdb kept only the in-frame ones, dropping some. The data show about 200,000 clones, with roughly 85% seen just once and around 2.3% held by the top ten. Sequenced input: PBMCs. The receptors were sampled from a woman in her forties or fifties in good health and CMV-seronegative.

The V call is TRBV9, the J call TRBJ1-3; no clear D. From germline, CDR1 is SGDLS and CDR2 YYNGEE. The CDR3 runs to 14 residues. The V and J ends lost 0 bases and 4 bases respectively, with 8 bases between them. The chain's CDR3 is CASSVGHPGNTIYF. CDR3 in DNA: TGTGCCAGCAGCGTAGGGCATCCCGGAAACACCATATATTTT. The full variable domain, completed using reference TRBV9 and TRBJ1-3, is DSGVTQTPKHLITATGQRVTLRCSPRSGDLSVYWYQQSLDQGLQFLIQYYNGEERAKGNILERFSAQQFPDLHSELNLSSLELGDSALYFCASSVGHPGNTIYFGEGSWLTVV.

The rearrangement joins TRBV14 to TRBJ1-4, with D tentatively TRBD1 (6 bases). This CDR3 contains 18 residues. With 1 base removed from V and 8 bases from J, the gap between germline ends came to 23 bases. Germline CDR1 SGHDN, CDR2 FVKESK. CDR3 in amino acids: CASSQAPQQRGAKEKLFF. The CDR3 DNA is TGTGCCAGCAGCCAAGCCCCCCAACAACGGGGGGCGAAGGAAAAACTGTTTTTT.

The genes are TRBV28 and TRBJ2-1; TRBD2 is a possible D gene (5 bases). With 2 bases removed from V and 0 bases from J, the gap between germline ends came to 5 bases. The CDR3 covers 14 residues. The germline CDR1 and CDR2 sequences are MDHEN and SYDVKM. The CDR3 DNA sequence: TGTGCCAGCAGTTTAACTAGCTCCTACAATGAGCAGTTCTTC. This translates into CASSLTSSYNEQFF.

The genes are TRBV4-1 and TRBJ2-1; 7 bases map to TRBD2. This CDR3 is built from 15 residues. In germline, CDR1 is MGHRA, CDR2 YSYEKL. V lost 4 bases, J lost 5 bases, and 8 bases stayed unmatched. The CDR3 DNA is TGCGCCAGCAGCCGCCGGGCGGGAGCTAACAATGAGCAGTTCTTC. Translating it yields CASSRRAGANNEQFF.

This chain uses TRBV27 with TRBJ1-1, with TRBD1 matching 10 bases. CDR1 is MNHEY, CDR2 SMNVEV, per germline (reference sequence). V lost 5 bases, J lost 8 bases, and 26 bases stayed unmatched. CDR3 length: 20 residues. CDR3 in DNA: TGTGCCAGCAGTCACTTTGGGCCCGGGACAGGGGTGGAGATTCTTAACGAAGCTTTCTTT. Amino acid sequence: CASSHFGPGTGVEILNEAFF.

V usage is TRBV4-1 and J usage is TRBJ2-7; 11 bases line up with TRBD2. Losses at the gene ends were 4 bases for V and 3 bases for J; bases not matched to a gene: 5. The CDR3 totals 15 residues. CDR1 and CDR2 from the germline V gene are MGHRA and YSYEKL. CDR3 region: CASSPLAGGYYEQYF. The DNA of the CDR3 is TGCGCCAGCAGCCCCCTAGCGGGAGGCTACTACGAGCAGTACTTC.

The chain uses TRBV28 and TRBJ2-1; tentatively, D is TRBD2 (5 bases). The CDR3 runs to 11 residues. Germline V gene sequence: CDR1 MDHEN, CDR2 SYDVKM. V shed 10 bases and J shed 4 bases, with 8 bases lying between them. CDR3 sequence reads: CATRTYNEQFF. For the CDR3, the DNA is TGTGCCACCCGGACTTACAATGAGCAGTTCTTC. Based on the CDR3 plus reference TRBV28 and TRBJ2-1, the full variable domain is DVKVTQSSRYLVKRTGEKVFLECVQDMDHENMFWYRQDPGLGLRLIYFSYDVKMKEKGDIPEGYSVSREKKERFSLILESASTNQTSMYLCATRTYNEQFFGPGTRLTVL.

The chain recombines TRBV19 with TRBJ1-4; 9 positions match TRBD1. After removal of 3 bases from V and 7 bases from J, the junction contained 9 bases not matched to a gene. The CDR3 totals 16 residues. Germline-derived CDR1 and CDR2 are LNHDA and SQIVND (reference sequence). DNA for the CDR3: TGTGCCAGTAGTATCCTCCGGGGACAGGGTTCTGAAAAACTGTTTTTT. Translating it yields CASSILRGQGSEKLFF.

The J gene is TRBJ2-2, the V gene TRBV5-1; maybe TRBD1 (5 bases). Per the germline V gene, CDR1 is SGHRS and CDR2 is YFSETQ. The ends were cut back, 2 bases at V and 6 bases at J, with 8 bases in the middle. CDR3 length equals 13 residues. The CDR3 region has the DNA TGCGCCAGCAGCTTCAGGGAAGCCGGGGAGCTGTTTTTT. This sequence encodes CASSFREAGELFF.

This rearrangement joins TRBV2 to TRBJ2-7, with TRBD2 as a possible D gene (5 bases). V shed 2 bases and J shed 2 bases, with 16 bases lying between them. Germline V gives CDR1 SNHLY, CDR2 FYNNEI. This CDR3 has 16 amino acids. CDR3 in amino acids: CASSEWVKGVTYEQYF. CDR3 bases: TGTGCCAGCAGTGAATGGGTAAAGGGAGTGACCTACGAGCAGTACTTC.

The CDR3 spells CASSQDEKQGAWSGANVLTF. The CDR3 nucleotides read TGTGCCAGCAGCCAAGATGAGAAACAGGGGGCCTGGTCTGGGGCCAACGTCCTGACTTTC. This sequence joins TRBV14 and TRBJ2-6; 9 nucleotides match TRBD1. The CDR3 contains 20 residues. Germline CDR1 SGHDN, CDR2 FVKESK. With 0 bases clipped from V and 1 base from J, the junction kept 10 bases outside the gene matches.

This chain joins TRBV30 and TRBJ1-1; possible D gene TRBD1, 5 bases. The CDR3 totals 13 residues. Germline lookup yields CDR1 GTSNPN and CDR2 SVGIG (reference sequence). Trimming took 4 bases from V and 1 from J, leaving 10 bases between them. The CDR3 bases are TGTGCCTGGAATAGACAGTCGAACACTGAAGCTTTCTTT. This encodes CAWNRQSNTEAFF.

The rearrangement joins TRBV7-2 to TRBJ2-7; D unresolved. Looked up from germline, CDR1 is SGHTA and CDR2 is FQGNSA. The CDR3 contains 13 residues. The V end lost 3 bases, the J end lost 2 bases, and 8 bases lay between the germline ends. The CDR3 here is CASSFGSPYEQYF. Written as DNA, the CDR3 is TGTGCCAGCAGCTTCGGGTCTCCCTACGAGCAGTACTTC.

V gene TRBV7-2 combines with J gene TRBJ2-3, with no clear D. The length of the CDR3 is 14 residues. The V end lost 1 base, the J end lost 1 base, and 6 bases lay between the germline ends. Germline CDR1 reads SGHTA; CDR2 reads FQGNSA. CDR3 DNA sequence: TGTGCCAGCAGCTTAGGGGCAGGCACAGATACGCAGTATTTT. Its protein is CASSLGAGTDTQYF.

This clone was seen only a few times. V and J are TRBV27 and TRBJ2-7; 13 positions match TRBD2. J lost 3 bases, V lost 6 bases, and 8 bases had no gene match. The CDR3 contains 16 residues. Looked up from germline, CDR1 is MNHEY and CDR2 is SMNVEV (reference sequence). CDR3 sequence reads: CASSRPGLAGSYEQYF. CDR3 nucleotides: TGTGCCAGCAGCCGACCGGGACTAGCGGGAAGCTACGAGCAGTACTTC.

The V and J genes are TRBV5-1 and TRBJ2-5, with 9 nucleotides matching TRBD2. V lost 1 base to trimming and J lost 2 bases; unmatched junction nucleotides: 12. Germline-derived CDR1 and CDR2 are SGHRS and YFSETQ. The CDR3 is 18 amino acids. The CDR3 sequence is CASSLTISGRTGQETQYF. In DNA, the CDR3 is TGCGCCAGCAGCTTGACCATTAGCGGGAGAACTGGTCAAGAGACCCAGTACTTC. Complete variable domain (other parts from reference TRBV5-1 and TRBJ2-5): KAGVTQTPRYLIKTRGQQVTLSCSPISGHRSVSWYQQTPGQGLQFLFEYFSETQRNKGNFPGRFSGRQFSNSRSEMNVSTLELGDSALYLCASSLTISGRTGQETQYFGPGTRLLVL.

The CDR3 reads CASTWTVPSSGANVLTF. The CDR3 nucleotides are TGTGCCAGTACCTGGACAGTCCCTTCCTCTGGGGCCAACGTCCTGACTTTC. The chain combines TRBV19 with TRBJ2-6, with a tentative D call TRBD1 (6 bases). The length of the CDR3 is 17 residues. V lost 7 bases to trimming and J lost 0 bases, with 16 bases between them. Looked up from germline, CDR1 is LNHDA and CDR2 is SQIVND (reference sequence).

The J gene is TRBJ1-5, the V gene TRBV2; 8 positions agree with TRBD1. The germline gives CDR1 SNHLY, CDR2 FYNNEI. CDR3 length: 14 residues. J was trimmed by 7 bases and V by 8 bases; bases with no gene match: 10. The CDR3 DNA is TGTGCCAGCCAAGAGGACAGGGTCGGGCAGCCCCAGCATTTT. Its translation is CASQEDRVGQPQHF.

There are a few counts of this clone. The chain uses TRBV7-9 and TRBJ2-1, with TRBD2 identical over 7 bases. The CDR3 is 14 amino acids. From germline, CDR1 is SEHNR and CDR2 FQNEAQ (reference sequence). With 5 bases clipped from V and 7 bases from J, the junction kept 8 bases outside the gene matches. The CDR3 here is CASSLSGSSNEQFF. DNA of the CDR3: TGTGCCAGCAGCCTTAGCGGGTCGTCAAATGAGCAGTTCTTC.

This clone was observed a few times. The chain is built from TRBV11-3 and TRBJ2-2; D ambiguous. Looked up from germline, CDR1 is SGHNT and CDR2 is YENEEA. V was shortened by 3 bases and J by 0 bases, with 8 bases between the two germline ends. The CDR3 has 15 residues. The CDR3 spells CASSFNNANTGELFF. CDR3 nucleotide sequence: TGTGCCAGCAGCTTTAACAACGCGAACACCGGGGAGCTGTTTTTT.

This clone was picked up one time. The V gene is TRBV7-2, the J gene TRBJ2-7; 9 bases fit TRBD2. The CDR3 runs to 13 residues. The germline V gene has CDR1 SGHTA and CDR2 FQGNSA. V trimming: 10 bases; J trimming: 3 bases; junction bases outside the gene matches: 7. The CDR3 DNA reads TGTGCCATCGCGACTAGCGGATACTACGAGCAGTACTTC. Its translation: CAIATSGYYEQYF.

On this clone itself: Other nucleotide sequences from this sample produce the same CDR3. The genes are TRBV27 and TRBJ2-7, with D uncertain. Trimming shortened V by 2 bases and J by 3 bases, and 8 bases separated the two germline ends. The CDR3 length is 13 residues. From germline, CDR1 is MNHEY and CDR2 SMNVEV (reference sequence). CDR3 sequence reads: CASSLAPGYEQYF. CDR3 nucleotide sequence: TGTGCCAGCAGTTTAGCCCCCGGCTACGAGCAGTACTTC.

The V call is TRBV5-8, the J call TRBJ1-5; D is possibly TRBD1 (5 bases). V lost 2 bases, J lost 2 bases, and 11 bases lay in between. Germline loops: CDR1 SGHTS, CDR2 YDEGEE. The CDR3 extends over 15 amino acids. The CDR3 here is CASSFGGVGNQPQHF. The CDR3, as DNA: TGTGCCAGCAGCTTCGGGGGGGTAGGCAATCAGCCCCAGCATTTT.

Only a few counts were recorded for this clone. The V call is TRBV28, the J call TRBJ2-7, with TRBD2 matching over 7 bases. CDR1 and CDR2 (germline): MDHEN, SYDVKM. V dropped 3 bases and J dropped 5; count of bases not matched to a gene: 4. This CDR3 has 13 amino acids. The CDR3 coding sequence is TGTGCCAGCAGTTTGACTAGCATTAACGAGCAGTACTTC. Translation: CASSLTSINEQYF.

This clone occurred once. This chain links TRBV6-6 with TRBJ2-3; 13 nucleotides match TRBD2. This CDR3 has 16 residues. CDR1 MNHNY and CDR2 SVGAGI come from the germline V gene (reference sequence). Trimming took 6 bases from V and 1 from J; bases not matched to a gene: 4. The CDR3 is CASSPGTSGGTDTQYF. The CDR3, as DNA: TGTGCCAGCAGCCCCGGGACTAGCGGGGGCACAGATACGCAGTATTTT.

V and J are TRBV4-1 and TRBJ2-7; D unresolved. With 1 base removed from V and 2 bases from J, the gap between germline ends came to 6 bases. The CDR3 spans 13 residues. Germline V lookup: CDR1 MGHRA, CDR2 YSYEKL. For the CDR3, the DNA is TGCGCCAGCAGCCAAGGAGACACCTACGAGCAGTACTTC. This gives the protein CASSQGDTYEQYF.

This chain connects TRBV2 to TRBJ2-7; no clear D gene. Germline-derived CDR1 and CDR2 are SNHLY and FYNNEI. V was shortened by 8 bases and J by 5 bases, with 10 bases between the two germline ends. CDR3 length: 11 amino acids. In DNA, the CDR3 is TGTGCCAGCGAGCGTATAGACGAGCAGTACTTC. It encodes CASERIDEQYF.

The chain couples TRBV10-3 to TRBJ2-2; weak D call: TRBD2 (5 bases). The CDR3 consists of 14 residues. V was trimmed by 4 bases and J by 4 bases, leaving 10 bases between them. CDR1 ENHRY and CDR2 SYGVKD come from the germline V gene. In nucleotides, the CDR3 is TGTGCCATCAGTGGTGGGAGAGGCACCGGGGAGCTGTTTTTT. Residues: CAISGGRGTGELFF.

This clone was seen only once. This chain uses TRBV18 with TRBJ1-2; TRBD1 matches at 7 bases. J was trimmed by 0 bases and V by 4 bases; bases with no gene match: 8. Germline V gene data show CDR1 as KGHSH and CDR2 as LQKENI. The CDR3 consists of 16 residues. The DNA of the CDR3 is TGTGCCAGCTCACTTACCGGGACAGATGCTAACTATGGCTACACCTTC. It is translated as CASSLTGTDANYGYTF.

The genes are TRBV27 and TRBJ2-7, with D possibly being TRBD1 (7 bases). Germline CDR1 and CDR2: MNHEY and SMNVEV (reference sequence). V lost 1 base, J lost 6 bases, and 19 bases lay in between. This CDR3 contains 16 residues. The CDR3, as DNA: TGTGCCAGCAGTTTATACGGACAGGAGCGGGCCGGCGAGCAGTACTTC. Residues: CASSLYGQERAGEQYF.